Shown below are 18 T cell receptor beta chains from a single sample sequenced in a study of blood T cell repertoires in COVID-19. Using immunoSEQ multiplex PCR, the repertoire was profiled, and TCRdb retains in-frame clones only, with some absent. The table has some 160,000 clones, around 89% seen once. The source material was peripheral blood. The source of these receptors is a man aged 55 to 70 with acute or convalescent COVID-19.

V usage is TRBV7-6 and J usage is TRBJ1-3, with D hard to call. With 5 bases removed from V and 2 bases from J, the gap between germline ends came to 16 bases. The CDR3 loop spans 16 amino acids. Germline CDR1 SGHVS, CDR2 FNYEAQ. CDR3 nucleotide sequence: TGTGCCAGCAGCCCCACCCTACATAGCCCTGGAAACACCATATATTTT. This gives the protein CASSPTLHSPGNTIYF.

This clone showed up just once. The chain employs TRBV15 and TRBJ1-5; unclear D gene. Germline V CDR1 and CDR2: LNHNV, YYDKDF (reference sequence). Trimming stripped 3 bases from V and 0 bases from J, with 18 bases between. The CDR3 runs to 18 residues. This CDR3 reads CATSSPLEALNSNQPQHF. The CDR3 DNA reads as TGTGCCACCAGCAGCCCCTTGGAGGCACTAAATAGCAATCAGCCCCAGCATTTT. Full variable domain (outside the CDR3, taken from reference TRBV15 and TRBJ1-5): DAMVIQNPRYQVTQFGKPVTLSCSQTLNHNVMYWYQQKSSQAPKLLFHYYDKDFNNEADTPDNFQSRRPNTSFCFLDIRSPGLGDTAMYLCATSSPLEALNSNQPQHFGDGTRLSIL.

This clone was seen a single time. The CDR3 DNA sequence: TGTGCCTGGCGACTAAGTTCCTACGAGCAGTACTTC. Its translation is CAWRLSSYEQYF. V and J are TRBV30 and TRBJ2-7, with a possible D match to TRBD2 (5 bases). V was cut by 5 bases and J by 1 base, with 9 bases left in between. This CDR3 region has 12 residues. The germline V gene has CDR1 GTSNPN and CDR2 SVGIG (reference sequence). Full variable domain (outside the CDR3, taken from reference TRBV30 and TRBJ2-7): SQTIHQWPATLVQPVGSPLSLECTVEGTSNPNLYWYRQAAGRGLQLLFYSVGIGQISSEVPQNLSASRPQDRQFILSSKKLLLSDSGFYLCAWRLSSYEQYFGPGTRLTVT.

This CDR3 reads CASSSTEHNEQFF. CDR3 DNA sequence: TGTGCCAGCAGCTCGACAGAGCACAATGAGCAGTTCTTC. The chain links TRBV12-1 to TRBJ2-1; the table's D call, TRBD1, has no DNA check behind it. TRBV12-1 is reported as a pseudogene. CDR3 length equals 13 residues.

The genes are TRBV25-1 and TRBJ2-2; D perhaps matches TRBD1 (6 bases). Germline CDR1 is MGHDK and CDR2 is SYGVNS. The CDR3 sequence is 15 residues long. Trimming removed 5 bases at V and 3 bases at J, with 13 bases between. In DNA form, the CDR3 reads TGTGCCAGCAGTTCAACAGGGTTCCACACCGGGGAGCTGTTTTTT. This translates into CASSSTGFHTGELFF.

The rearrangement joins TRBV11-1 to TRBJ2-7; TRBD1 matches 9 bases. The germline gives CDR1 SGHAT, CDR2 FQDESV (reference sequence). This CDR3 has 15 residues. The ends lost 4 bases at V and 3 bases at J; junction bases unmatched: 7. CDR3 sequence: CASSSEPGQGYEQYF. CDR3 coding DNA: TGTGCCAGCAGCTCCGAACCGGGACAGGGCTACGAGCAGTACTTC.

This chain uses TRBV23-1 with TRBJ2-7; a possible D gene is TRBD2 (5 bases). TRBV23-1 is filed as an ORF, its function uncertain. The CDR3 loop spans 13 amino acids. V lost 0 bases and J lost 3, with 6 bases in between. The CDR3 protein is CASSQSRDYEQYF. The CDR3 region has the DNA TGCGCCAGCAGTCAATCGAGGGACTACGAGCAGTACTTC.

The chain combines TRBV5-1 with TRBJ1-1; 7 bases are a match to TRBD1. Germline V CDR1 and CDR2: SGHRS, YFSETQ. After removal of 3 bases from V and 1 base from J, the junction contained 3 bases not matched to a gene. The CDR3 contains 14 residues. The CDR3 reads CASSSGTANTEAFF. DNA for the CDR3: TGCGCCAGCAGCTCCGGGACAGCGAACACTGAAGCTTTCTTT.

The rearrangement uses TRBV10-3 and TRBJ2-1, with a weak D call TRBD1 (6 bases). Germline V gene sequence: CDR1 ENHRY, CDR2 SYGVKD. This CDR3 is built from 13 residues. V shed 6 bases and J shed 7 bases, with 13 bases lying between them. The CDR3 region is CAIRSQGVNEQFF. For the CDR3, the DNA is TGTGCCATCAGGTCACAGGGAGTGAATGAGCAGTTCTTC.

The chain joins TRBV7-3 to TRBJ1-1; D is ambiguous. The germline V gene encodes CDR1 SGHTA and CDR2 FQGTGA. This CDR3 contains 13 residues. Trimming took 5 bases from V and 11 from J, leaving 18 bases between them. In DNA form, the CDR3 reads TGTGCCAGCAGCCTCAATCAAGGAGAACGCGCTTTCTTT. Amino acids: CASSLNQGERAFF.

The V and J genes are TRBV24-1 and TRBJ1-2; 7 nucleotides match TRBD1. Losses at the gene ends were 5 bases for V and 8 bases for J; bases not matched to a gene: 7. The CDR3 has 13 amino acids. CDR1 is KGHDR, CDR2 SFDVKD, per germline. CDR3 loop: CATSARQGFGYTF. In DNA form, the CDR3 reads TGTGCCACCAGTGCCCGACAGGGTTTCGGCTACACCTTC.

For the CDR3, the DNA is TGTGCCAGCAGCGATACTAGCGGGGGTTACAATGAGCAGTTCTTC. Translation gives CASSDTSGGYNEQFF. The V call is TRBV9, the J call TRBJ2-1; 11 nucleotides agree with TRBD2. The CDR3 contains 15 residues. J lost 4 bases, V lost 3 bases, and 3 bases had no gene match. Germline V gives CDR1 SGDLS, CDR2 YYNGEE.

As concerns this clone: No conserved phenylalanine or tryptophan is present at the end of the CDR3, so a read error is the likely explanation. It is unclear where the CDR3 begins or ends on the DNA, so no DNA is shown, and the CDR3 is as TCRdb lists it. This CDR3 is CASSLQVLR. The rearrangement joins TRBV12-3 or TRBV12-4 to TRBJ2-7; TRBD1 is the table's D call and was not checked against the DNA. The CDR3 comprises 9 residues, both ends counted.

The rearrangement joins TRBV5-1 to TRBJ2-1; TRBD1 matches at 8 bases. This CDR3 spans 15 amino acids. Germline assignment: CDR1 SGHRS and CDR2 YFSETQ. V trimming: 4 bases; J trimming: 5 bases; junction bases outside the gene matches: 8. The CDR3 here is CASSPGAGGNNEQFF. In nucleotides, the CDR3 is TGCGCCAGCAGCCCCGGGGCAGGGGGCAACAATGAGCAGTTCTTC.

The gene calls are TRBV30 and TRBJ1-1; TRBD1 matches at 9 bases. This CDR3 is built from 16 residues. Trimming took 6 bases from V and 0 from J; bases not matched to a gene: 11. Germline V gene data show CDR1 as GTSNPN and CDR2 as SVGIG (reference sequence). The CDR3 DNA reads TGTGCCTGCAGGGACAGGGTTAACCCTATGAACACTGAAGCTTTCTTT. Residues: CACRDRVNPMNTEAFF.

V gene TRBV30 combines with J gene TRBJ1-4; 9 bases match TRBD1. CDR1 is GTSNPN, CDR2 SVGIG, per germline (reference sequence). The CDR3 is made up of 17 amino acids. V shed 0 bases, J shed 4 bases, and the junction held 9 bases outside the gene matches. The CDR3 DNA reads as TGTGCCTGGAGTGTACAACGGACAGGGGAGATTAATGAAAAACTGTTTTTT. It yields the protein CAWSVQRTGEINEKLFF.

V and J are TRBV19 and TRBJ1-2; unclear D gene. The CDR3 spans 14 residues. V lost 5 bases and J 8 bases, leaving 18 bases between the germline ends. CDR1 is LNHDA and CDR2 is SQIVND in the germline V gene (reference sequence). For the CDR3, the DNA is TGTGCCAGTAGTCATCACGGGTCCCAACCGGGCTACACCTTC. Its protein is CASSHHGSQPGYTF.

The chain uses TRBV5-4 and TRBJ2-4, with D tentatively TRBD1 (7 bases). The V end was cut by 1 base, the J end by 0 bases, with 20 bases between. The CDR3 loop spans 19 amino acids. CDR1 is SGHNT, CDR2 YYREEE, per germline (reference sequence). CDR3 amino acids: CASSLLGGGAPEAKNIQYF. CDR3 DNA sequence: TGTGCCAGCAGCTTGCTTGGAGGGGGCGCCCCGGAAGCCAAAAACATTCAGTACTTC.